The source of this T cell receptor beta chain is a study of shared clonotypes between healthy human individuals. Background on the study: CD8 memory received one plate per donor, CD8 naive two, CD4 memory three and CD4 naive three.

Clones were sequenced by immunoSEQ multiplex PCR, and TCRdb holds only the in-frame ones, with some missing. The sample carries 1.6 million or so clones, about 98.5% recorded once. This TCR was recovered from a man aged 25-45 years in good health. The sequencing sample was made of naive CD4+ T cells sorted from blood. This sample's subset: CD45RA+ positively selected.

In nucleotides, the CDR3 is TGCGCCAGCAGCTCCGGACTAGCGGGGCATACTCCCTACGAGCAGTACTTC. It specifies CASSSGLAGHTPYEQYF. This chain links TRBV5-1 with TRBJ2-7; 12 bases align to TRBD2. The CDR3 extends over 17 amino acids. Germline V CDR1 and CDR2: SGHRS, YFSETQ. The V segment lost 3 bases and the J segment 2 bases; nucleotides outside the gene matches: 9.